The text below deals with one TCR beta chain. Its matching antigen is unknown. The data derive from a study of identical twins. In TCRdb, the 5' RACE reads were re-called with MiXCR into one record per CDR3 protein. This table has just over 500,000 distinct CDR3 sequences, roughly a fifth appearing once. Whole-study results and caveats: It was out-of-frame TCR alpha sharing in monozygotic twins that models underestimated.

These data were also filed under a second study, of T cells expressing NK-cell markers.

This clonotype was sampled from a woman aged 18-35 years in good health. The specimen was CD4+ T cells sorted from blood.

The CDR3 loop reads CASSEGNPELGLPQHF. Here the CDR3 DNA reads TGTGCCAGCAGTGAAGGCAACCCCGAGCTCGGGTTGCCCCAGCATTTT. V gene TRBV6-1 combines with J gene TRBJ1-5; D is undetermined. This CDR3 is 16 amino acids long. V gave up 1 base and J gave up 9 bases, with 19 bases separating them. CDR1 MNHNS and CDR2 SASEGT come from the germline V gene.